Below are 3 T cell receptor beta chains sequenced from a single sample in a study of memory CD4+ T cells and cytomegalovirus serostatus. Profiled with immunoSEQ multiplex PCR; TCRdb holds only in-frame clones, not every one. The profile covers roughly 45,000 clones, with approximately 78% appearing a single time and 0.85% to 0.95% taken by the ten largest. Single viable CD3+CD4+CD8-CD45RO+ cells were sorted as the memory CD4+ T cells. Sequencing used memory CD4+ T cells from blood. The receptors shown here come from an adult in good health and CMV-seronegative.

This sequence joins TRBV7-2 and TRBJ2-7; no clear D. CDR3 length: 10 amino acids. Germline V CDR1 and CDR2: SGHTA, FQGNSA. Trimming left V 2 bases short and J 8 bases short, with 4 bases between. The CDR3 sequence: CASSLSKQYF. Written as DNA, the CDR3 is TGTGCCAGCAGCTTAAGCAAGCAGTACTTC.

The rearrangement uses TRBV28 and TRBJ1-5; 8 bases fit TRBD1. V was pared by 5 bases and J by 5 bases, with 8 bases of the junction left unmatched. CDR1 is MDHEN, CDR2 SYDVKM, per germline. The CDR3 length is 15 residues. CDR3 loop: CASSPQGATHQPQHF. The CDR3 DNA is TGTGCCAGCAGTCCCCAGGGGGCTACACATCAGCCCCAGCATTTT.

The V gene is TRBV4-1, the J gene TRBJ2-1; 12 nucleotides line up with TRBD2. V was pared by 1 base and J by 7 bases, with 5 bases of the junction left unmatched. The CDR3 runs 16 residues. CDR1 is MGHRA and CDR2 is YSYEKL in the germline V gene. CDR3 bases: TGCGCCAGCAGCCAAGTGGGACTAGCGGGTGGAAATGAGCAGTTCTTC. Protein product: CASSQVGLAGGNEQFF.